Following are 14 T cell receptor beta chains from one sample sequenced in a study of T cells after yellow fever vaccination. One entry per CDR3 protein results from TCRdb running MiXCR on the 5' RACE reads. The sample lists hundreds of thousands of distinct CDR3 sequences; around 17% were seen once. The sample was PBMCs, taken less than 6 days after the first yellow fever vaccination. Source of these receptors: a man in his late teens or twenties who received the YFV17D yellow fever vaccine.

This clonotype was seen a few times. The chain combines TRBV7-3 with TRBJ2-3; the match to TRBD2 covers 12 bases. The CDR3 extends over 15 amino acids. V lost 8 bases to trimming and J lost 2 bases; unmatched junction nucleotides: 5. Germline lookup yields CDR1 SGHTA and CDR2 FQGTGA. CDR3 sequence reads: CASGLAGGPTDTQYF. For the CDR3, the DNA is TGTGCCAGCGGCCTAGCGGGGGGGCCCACAGATACGCAGTATTTT.

V usage is TRBV11-1 and J usage is TRBJ2-3, with TRBD2 identical over 16 bases. Losses at the gene ends were 5 bases for V and 2 bases for J; bases not matched to a gene: 7. This CDR3 is 18 amino acids long. The germline V gene encodes CDR1 SGHAT and CDR2 FQDESV (reference sequence). CDR3 in DNA: TGTGCCAGCAGCCCAGGGACTAGCGGGGGGGGACTCACAGATACGCAGTATTTT. This sequence encodes CASSPGTSGGGLTDTQYF.

In its sample, this clonotype was seen a few times. The rearrangement links TRBV6-5 to TRBJ1-4; possible D gene TRBD1, 6 bases. V was shortened by 5 bases and J by 6 bases, with 16 bases between the two germline ends. This CDR3 has 15 amino acids. Germline V CDR1 and CDR2: MNHEY, SVGAGI. This chain's CDR3 is CASSNIQGGDEKLFF. In DNA, the CDR3 is TGTGCCAGCAGTAACATACAGGGCGGGGATGAAAAACTGTTTTTT.

The sample holds a few counts of this clonotype. V and J are TRBV10-3 and TRBJ1-3, with D perhaps matching TRBD1 (5 bases). V was pared by 0 bases and J by 0 bases, with 12 bases between. This CDR3 is built from 17 residues. The germline V gene has CDR1 ENHRY and CDR2 SYGVKD. In DNA form, the CDR3 reads TGTGCCATCAGTGAGTCGATGGACACGAGCTCTGGAAACACCATATATTTT. Protein: CAISESMDTSSGNTIYF.

The V and J genes are TRBV7-9 and TRBJ2-7; 9 bases map to TRBD1. CDR1 and CDR2 (germline): SEHNR, FQNEAQ (reference sequence). V was pared by 5 bases and J by 7 bases, with 27 bases of the junction left unmatched. The length of the CDR3 is 20 residues. CDR3 sequence (DNA): TGTGCCAGCAGCCCCACACCTGGACGCGGGCCCCGGACAGGGGTGTGGGAGCAGTACTTC. It encodes CASSPTPGRGPRTGVWEQYF.

V is TRBV27 and J is TRBJ1-2, with 7 bases fitting TRBD1. J gave up 7 bases and V 3 bases, and 11 bases lay outside the gene matches. The CDR3 consists of 15 residues. CDR1 is MNHEY, CDR2 SMNVEV, per germline (reference sequence). The CDR3 DNA sequence: TGTGCCAGCAGTTTGGGGCCACAGGGGTTAAGTGGCTACACCTTC. Its translation is CASSLGPQGLSGYTF.

This clonotype was recorded a few times. The chain joins TRBV5-1 to TRBJ1-1, with D uncertain. CDR1 SGHRS and CDR2 YFSETQ come from the germline V gene. V lost 0 bases and J lost 2, with 8 bases in between. The CDR3 spans 14 residues. The CDR3 DNA reads as TGCGCCAGCAGCTTGGAAGGACCTAACACTGAAGCTTTCTTT. This sequence encodes CASSLEGPNTEAFF.

This clonotype was seen at least ten times. This CDR3 reads CASSYTTGEAFF. The CDR3 DNA reads TGTGCCAGCAGTTACACCACGGGTGAAGCTTTCTTT. The chain joins TRBV2 to TRBJ1-1; unclear D gene. The V gene's germline CDR1 is SNHLY and CDR2 FYNNEI. Trimming took off 5 bases at V and 7 bases at J, with 11 bases between the two ends. The CDR3 length is 12 residues. The entire variable domain, with the rest obtained from reference TRBV2 and TRBJ1-1, is as follows: EPEVTQTPSHQVTQMGQEVILRCVPISNHLYFYWYRQILGQKVEFLVSFYNNEISEKSEIFDDQFSVERPDGSNFTLKIRSTKLEDSAMYFCASSYTTGEAFFGQGTRLTVV.

This chain links TRBV7-2 with TRBJ2-7, with D possibly TRBD2 on 6 matching bases. V was trimmed by 5 bases and J by 0 bases, leaving 11 bases between them. CDR1 SGHTA and CDR2 FQGNSA come from the germline V gene. The length of the CDR3 is 14 residues. CDR3 coding DNA: TGTGCCAGCAGCCCACGTAGCGGCTCCTACGAGCAGTACTTC. This encodes CASSPRSGSYEQYF.

This chain connects TRBV6-2 or TRBV6-3 to TRBJ2-2, with D unresolved. The CDR3 is 14 amino acids. Trimming pared 0 bases from V and 7 bases from J, leaving 9 bases between. Per the germline V gene, CDR1 is MNHEY and CDR2 is SVGEGT. The CDR3 loop is CASSYSNSGGELFF. The CDR3 DNA reads TGTGCCAGCAGTTACTCGAACAGTGGCGGGGAGCTGTTTTTT.

The chain carries TRBV20-1 and TRBJ1-5; no clear D gene. CDR3 length: 17 residues. Germline values: CDR1 DFQATT, CDR2 SNEGSKA (reference sequence). Trimming shortened V by 1 base and J by 3 bases, and 19 bases separated the two germline ends. CDR3 sequence (DNA): TGCAGTGCTAGAGTTGGTCCGCGGAGCTCGGTCAATCAGCCCCAGCATTTT. It yields the protein CSARVGPRSSVNQPQHF.

In this sample, this clonotype turned up a few times. The chain couples TRBV6-2 or TRBV6-3 to TRBJ2-7; TRBD1 aligns across 10 bases. Losses at the gene ends were 6 bases for V and 0 bases for J; bases not matched to a gene: 5. The CDR3 extends over 15 amino acids. Germline CDR1 and CDR2: MNHEY and SVGEGT. CDR3 bases: TGTGCCAGCAGCCCCCGGGACAGGGGCTCCTACGAGCAGTACGTC. Its translation: CASSPRDRGSYEQYV.

This clonotype was seen ten or more times. This chain joins TRBV27 and TRBJ2-3; unclear D gene. The CDR3 runs to 14 residues. The V and J ends lost 3 bases and 0 bases respectively, with 7 bases between them. Germline CDR1 and CDR2: MNHEY and SMNVEV (reference sequence). The CDR3 region is CASSLSDSTDTQYF. The CDR3 nucleotides read TGTGCCAGCAGTTTGTCAGATAGCACAGATACGCAGTATTTT.

Regarding this clonotype: This may be a read error, as it is one base from a much larger clone. The rearrangement links TRBV7-2 to TRBJ2-7, with 10 bases fitting TRBD2. The CDR3 contains 15 residues. V dropped 5 bases and J dropped 3; count of bases not matched to a gene: 7. CDR1 is SGHTA, CDR2 FQGNSA, per germline. The CDR3: CASSKHSGGIYEQYF. The CDR3 DNA follows: TGTGCCAGCAGCAAACATAGCGGGGGGATCTACGAGCAGTACTTC.